This note documents a single TCR beta chain sequence. Antigen unknown. Primers: 60 Vbeta forward and 13 Jbeta reverse. How the authors handled the data: Counted up in a later analysis, unique TCR beta chains came to about 80 million, with some 11 million shared. Sequencing was performed with immunoSEQ multiplex PCR; in TCRdb, only in-frame clones are kept and a portion is missing. The V and J calls and clone size were taken over from that table, and D and trimming were inferred from the DNA. The repertoire shows approximately 150,000 clones; the top ten hold 1.5% to 1.9%. The data stem from a study of cytomegalovirus exposure and HLA in healthy donors. Overall study findings and caveats: In a later analysis, parvovirus B19, influenza, CMV and Epstein-Barr virus appeared linked to several top co-occurrence clusters. One later analysis reportedly identified an Asian-associated ancestry cluster that showed fewer N-insertions than the 666-donor mean. The study designated 150 to 200 TCR beta chains cytomegalovirus-associated.

This CDR3 has 15 amino acids. Germline trimming cut 4 bases from V and 4 bases from J; bases unmatched to any gene: 8. The germline V gene encodes CDR1 SGHDT and CDR2 YYEEEE. The chain has TRBV5-6 and TRBJ2-1, with TRBD1 matching 7 bases. The TCR sequence derives from a woman between 35 and 50 years old in good health and CMV-seronegative. Sequenced input: PBMCs. CDR3 nucleotide sequence: TGTGCCAGCAGCAGAACGGGACAGCCTTACAATGAGCAGTTCTTC. This codes for CASSRTGQPYNEQFF.